The 19 T cell receptor beta chains in this list originate from one sample, sequenced in a study of blood T cell repertoires in COVID-19. Sequenced by immunoSEQ multiplex PCR; TCRdb stores in-frame clones only, minus some. The data contain approximately 500,000 clones, approximately 91% of them seen just once; the ten biggest clones take up less than 9.5%. Sequences were obtained from peripheral blood. The receptors were sampled from a woman between 50 and 59 years old with COVID-19, enrolled during active disease.

This chain links TRBV19 with TRBJ2-1; TRBD2 is a possible D gene (5 bases). There are 14 residues in the CDR3. V was clipped by 1 base and J by 4 bases, with 8 bases between them. Germline V gives CDR1 LNHDA, CDR2 SQIVND (reference sequence). CDR3 coding DNA: TGTGCCAGTAGTATAGGGACTTCTTACAATGAGCAGTTCTTC. This translates into CASSIGTSYNEQFF.

The rearrangement joins TRBV5-4 to TRBJ1-6; D might be TRBD1 (5 bases). The CDR3 loop spans 15 amino acids. The V and J ends lost 1 base and 6 bases respectively, with 11 bases between them. Germline-derived CDR1 and CDR2 are SGHNT and YYREEE (reference sequence). CDR3 in amino acids: CASSLTGSSNSPLHF. In DNA form, the CDR3 reads TGTGCCAGCAGCTTGACAGGTTCGTCTAATTCACCCCTCCACTTT.

The chain combines TRBV10-3 with TRBJ2-7; maybe TRBD2 (7 bases). The V end was cut by 11 bases, the J end by 0 bases, with 17 bases between. This CDR3 has 14 residues. Germline V gives CDR1 ENHRY, CDR2 SYGVKD. The CDR3 sequence: CAVGGPPISYEQYF. CDR3 DNA sequence: TGTGCCGTCGGGGGGCCCCCGATCTCCTACGAGCAGTACTTC.

The chain combines TRBV24-1 with TRBJ2-7; no definite D call. CDR3 length equals 13 residues. Deletions cut 4 bases from V and 0 bases from J, with 6 bases between. CDR1 and CDR2 (germline): KGHDR, SFDVKD. CDR3 sequence reads: CATSEGSSYEQYF. CDR3 coding DNA: TGTGCCACCAGTGAGGGCAGCTCCTACGAGCAGTACTTC.

The chain uses TRBV3-1 (or the pseudogene TRBV3-2) and TRBJ1-2; D is undetermined. CDR3 size: 15 residues. CDR1 is LGHDT and CDR2 is YNNKEL in the germline V gene (reference sequence). V was cut by 0 bases and J by 8 bases, with 16 bases left in between. CDR3 sequence reads: CASSQDLVTSGGYTF. In DNA form, the CDR3 reads TGTGCCAGCAGCCAAGATCTTGTGACCTCGGGAGGCTACACCTTC.

This clone was found once. This sequence joins TRBV6-6 and TRBJ2-3; 11 nucleotides match TRBD2. CDR1 and CDR2 (germline): MNHNY, SVGAGI (reference sequence). This CDR3 is built from 16 residues. V shed 6 bases, J shed 0 bases, and the junction held 5 bases outside the gene matches. The CDR3 here is CASSDPSGGSTDTQYF. The CDR3 DNA sequence: TGTGCCAGCAGCGACCCTAGCGGGGGGAGCACAGATACGCAGTATTTT.

This clone occurred once. The V and J genes are TRBV2 and TRBJ1-1; 12 nucleotides match TRBD1. The ends lost 3 bases at V and 2 bases at J; junction bases unmatched: 13. The germline CDR1 and CDR2 sequences are SNHLY and FYNNEI. The CDR3 runs 19 residues. CDR3: CASSDAGQGARSSNTEAFF. In DNA, the CDR3 is TGTGCCAGCAGTGATGCGGGACAGGGGGCCAGATCTAGTAACACTGAAGCTTTCTTT. The full variable domain, completed using reference TRBV2 and TRBJ1-1, is EPEVTQTPSHQVTQMGQEVILRCVPISNHLYFYWYRQILGQKVEFLVSFYNNEISEKSEIFDDQFSVERPDGSNFTLKIRSTKLEDSAMYFCASSDAGQGARSSNTEAFFGQGTRLTVV.

This clone was detected only once. The V gene is TRBV9, the J gene TRBJ2-1; 7 bases are shared with TRBD1. This CDR3 is built from 15 residues. Germline CDR1 reads SGDLS; CDR2 reads YYNGEE. V lost 0 bases, J lost 6 bases, and 6 bases stayed unmatched. The chain's CDR3 is CASSVARGHPNEQFF. The CDR3 nucleotides are TGTGCCAGCAGCGTAGCGAGGGGGCACCCCAATGAGCAGTTCTTC. The full variable domain, rest sourced from reference TRBV9 and TRBJ2-1, is DSGVTQTPKHLITATGQRVTLRCSPRSGDLSVYWYQQSLDQGLQFLIQYYNGEERAKGNILERFSAQQFPDLHSELNLSSLELGDSALYFCASSVARGHPNEQFFGPGTRLTVL.

This clone appeared once. The chain has TRBV21-1 and TRBJ1-2. TRBV21-1 counts as a pseudogene. The CDR3 has 14 residues. The CDR3: CASSKDRENYGYTF. The CDR3, as DNA: TGTGCCAGCAGCAAAGATCGGGAGAACTATGGCTACACCTTC.

The CDR3 reads CASHGTIYEQYF. In DNA, the CDR3 is TGTGCCAGCCACGGGACTATCTACGAGCAGTACTTC. J is TRBJ2-7 and V is TRBV28; 7 positions match TRBD2. Germline CDR1 is MDHEN and CDR2 is SYDVKM. The CDR3 has 12 amino acids. V dropped 8 bases and J dropped 3; count of bases not matched to a gene: 4. The full variable domain, completed using reference TRBV28 and TRBJ2-7, is DVKVTQSSRYLVKRTGEKVFLECVQDMDHENMFWYRQDPGLGLRLIYFSYDVKMKEKGDIPEGYSVSREKKERFSLILESASTNQTSMYLCASHGTIYEQYFGPGTRLTVT.

The V call is TRBV3-1 (or the pseudogene TRBV3-2), the J call TRBJ1-1, with D possibly TRBD1 on 6 matching bases. The CDR3 is 15 amino acids. V shed 1 base and J shed 4 bases, with 13 bases lying between them. CDR1 is LGHDT and CDR2 is YNNKEL in the germline V gene (reference sequence). In nucleotides, the CDR3 is TGTGCCAGCAGCCAAGGTTACACAGGGATCACTGAAGCTTTCTTT. Its translation: CASSQGYTGITEAFF.

This rearrangement joins TRBV5-1 to TRBJ1-5, with 10 bases fitting TRBD1. V shed 4 bases and J 7 bases; nucleotides not matched to a gene: 8. This CDR3 spans 15 amino acids. Germline loops: CDR1 SGHRS, CDR2 YFSETQ. This chain's CDR3 is CASSPGQGNGQPQHF. The CDR3 DNA sequence: TGCGCCAGCAGCCCGGGACAGGGGAACGGCCAGCCCCAGCATTTT. The variable domain in full, with the rest retrieved from reference TRBV5-1 and TRBJ1-5, is KAGVTQTPRYLIKTRGQQVTLSCSPISGHRSVSWYQQTPGQGLQFLFEYFSETQRNKGNFPGRFSGRQFSNSRSEMNVSTLELGDSALYLCASSPGQGNGQPQHFGDGTRLSIL.

This chain links TRBV19 with TRBJ1-1; tentatively, D is TRBD1 (5 bases). The length of the CDR3 is 14 residues. Germline CDR1 and CDR2: LNHDA and SQIVND (reference sequence). The germline V and J ends were trimmed by 10 bases and 4 bases, with 19 bases remaining between them. The CDR3 is CATQGGGGGTEAFF. The CDR3 DNA follows: TGTGCCACCCAGGGCGGGGGGGGAGGCACTGAAGCTTTCTTT.

The V and J genes are TRBV5-6 and TRBJ1-1; TRBD1 aligns across 8 bases. Unmatched junction bases numbered 9, after V lost 4 bases and J lost 1 base. The CDR3 extends over 16 amino acids. CDR1 is SGHDT and CDR2 is YYEEEE in the germline V gene. The CDR3 loop is CASSLRWTGRNTEAFF. DNA of the CDR3: TGTGCCAGCAGCCTTAGATGGACAGGGAGGAACACTGAAGCTTTCTTT.

This CDR3 reads CASSYPQGANTEAFF. CDR3 nucleotides: TGTGCCAGCAGTTACCCCCAGGGGGCGAACACTGAAGCTTTCTTT. This rearrangement joins TRBV6-6 to TRBJ1-1, with TRBD1 identical over 8 bases. The J segment lost 1 base and the V segment lost 2 bases, leaving 3 bases of the junction unmatched. In germline, CDR1 is MNHNY, CDR2 SVGAGI (reference sequence). The CDR3 has 15 residues.

The chain couples TRBV18 to TRBJ1-4; 7 bases are shared with TRBD1. The V and J ends lost 6 bases and 8 bases, in that order; junction bases with no gene match: 9. The CDR3 is made up of 14 amino acids. From germline, CDR1 is KGHSH and CDR2 LQKENI. Here the CDR3 reads CASSLRGTEEKLFF. For the CDR3, the DNA is TGTGCCAGCTCCCTCAGGGGGACAGAAGAAAAACTGTTTTTT.

The chain uses TRBV19 and TRBJ1-6; 7 nucleotides match TRBD1. J was trimmed by 7 bases and V by 5 bases; bases with no gene match: 5. This CDR3 has 14 residues. Germline CDR1 LNHDA, CDR2 SQIVND (reference sequence). The CDR3 DNA sequence: TGTGCCAGTAGTGCCGGGACAGTGAATTCACCCCTCCACTTT. This sequence encodes CASSAGTVNSPLHF.

The rearrangement joins TRBV6-5 to TRBJ2-7; 9 bases agree with TRBD1. Germline-derived CDR1 and CDR2 are MNHEY and SVGAGI. V dropped 5 bases and J dropped 5; count of bases not matched to a gene: 10. The CDR3 runs 15 residues. CDR3 protein: CASSPRGTGSDEQYF. CDR3 nucleotides: TGTGCCAGCAGTCCCCGGGGGACAGGGAGTGACGAGCAGTACTTC.

This clone was found once. The chain is built from TRBV3-1 (or the pseudogene TRBV3-2) and TRBJ2-2, with 9 positions matching TRBD2. This CDR3 has 17 residues. From germline, CDR1 is LGHDT and CDR2 YNNKEL (reference sequence). Unmatched junction bases numbered 7, after V lost 1 base and J lost 4 bases. The CDR3 DNA reads TGTGCCAGCAGCCAAGGCTTAGCGGGGGAGCCCACCGGGGAGCTGTTTTTT. Its protein product is CASSQGLAGEPTGELFF.